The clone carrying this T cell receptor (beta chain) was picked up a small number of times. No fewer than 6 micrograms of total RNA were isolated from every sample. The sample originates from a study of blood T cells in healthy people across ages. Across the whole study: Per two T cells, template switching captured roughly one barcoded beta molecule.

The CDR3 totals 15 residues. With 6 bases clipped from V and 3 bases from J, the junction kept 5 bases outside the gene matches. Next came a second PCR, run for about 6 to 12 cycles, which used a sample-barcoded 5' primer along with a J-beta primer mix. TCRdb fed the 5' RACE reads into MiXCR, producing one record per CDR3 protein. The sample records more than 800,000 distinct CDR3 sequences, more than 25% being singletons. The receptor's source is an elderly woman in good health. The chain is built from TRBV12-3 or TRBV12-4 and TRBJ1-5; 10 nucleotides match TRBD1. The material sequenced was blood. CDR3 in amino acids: CASRAGTGVNQPQHF. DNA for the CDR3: TGTGCCAGCAGGGCGGGGACAGGGGTCAATCAGCCCCAGCATTTT.